The rows below give T cell receptor beta chains drawn from one sample of a study of blood T cell repertoires in COVID-19. Measured with immunoSEQ multiplex PCR; TCRdb has only the in-frame clones, and not every one. Of roughly 280,000 clones in the sample, 86% were seen once. Sequencing used peripheral blood. The receptors were sampled from a man aged 25-45 years with active or convalescent COVID-19. The CDR3 runs from the conserved cysteine through the conserved F or W. A D gene is named only where the DNA matches it firmly. Clone sizes are given selectively: once, few, many, or a class where the clone is expanded.

CDR3	DNA	D	size	V	J
CASSQDLGGDQPQHF	TGTGCCAGCAGCCAAGATCTGGGGGGGGATCAGCCCCAGCATTTT	.	.	TRBV4-2	TRBJ1-5
CASARDTGELFF	TGTGCCAGCGCCCGAGACACCGGGGAGCTGTTTTTT	.	.	TRBV9	TRBJ2-2
CAWTRQGAWSTEAFF	TGTGCCTGGACCAGACAGGGGGCATGGAGCACTGAAGCTTTCTTT	TRBD1	.	TRBV30	TRBJ1-1
CARNKWDRGEKLFF	TGTGCCAGGAATAAATGGGACAGGGGAGAAAAACTGTTTTTT	TRBD1	.	TRBV3-1/TRBV3-2	TRBJ1-4
CASKTEMSSYEQYF	TGTGCCAGCAAGACAGAGATGAGCTCCTACGAGCAGTACTTC	.	.	TRBV11-2	TRBJ2-7
CASKPTGHNQPQHF	TGTGCCAGTAAACCGACAGGACACAATCAGCCCCAGCATTTT	.	.	TRBV19	TRBJ1-5
CAWSVRNRVNSPLHF	TGTGCCTGGAGTGTACGTAACAGGGTAAATTCACCCCTCCACTTT	.	.	TRBV30	TRBJ1-6
CASSTYRNTGELFF	TGTGCCAGCAGTACTTACAGGAACACCGGGGAGCTGTTTTTT	.	.	TRBV2	TRBJ2-2
CATKVEGSYEQYF	TGCGCCACCAAAGTAGAGGGATCTTACGAGCAGTACTTC	.	.	TRBV5-1	TRBJ2-7
CASSLVQANYGYTF	TGCGCCAGCAGCTTGGTACAGGCTAACTATGGCTACACCTTC	.	.	TRBV5-1	TRBJ1-2
CASSTTGTSNQPQHF	TGTGCCAGCAGCACGACAGGGACGAGCAATCAGCCCCAGCATTTT	TRBD1	.	TRBV7-2	TRBJ1-5
CASSQTGSSYEQYF	TGTGCCAGCAGCCAAACCGGGAGCTCCTACGAGCAGTACTTC	.	once	TRBV5-4	TRBJ2-7
CASSPLSQGGQPQHF	TGTGCCAGCAGCCCACTCTCCCAGGGTGGACAGCCCCAGCATTTT	.	.	TRBV5-5	TRBJ1-5
CASSHEPGLGFYEQFF	TGCGCCAGCAGCCACGAACCGGGACTAGGGTTCTATGAGCAGTTCTTC	TRBD2	.	TRBV5-1	TRBJ2-1
CATSSRKKRSSTDTQYF	TGTGCCACCAGCAGCCGAAAGAAGCGGTCTAGCACAGATACGCAGTATTTT	.	.	TRBV15	TRBJ2-3
CAISEPGDRGSYEQYF	TGTGCCATCAGTGAGCCCGGGGACAGGGGATCCTACGAGCAGTACTTC	TRBD1	.	TRBV10-3	TRBJ2-7
CAWSVLGNTEAFF	TGTGCCTGGAGTGTACTAGGGAACACTGAAGCTTTCTTT	.	.	TRBV30	TRBJ1-1
CASSLTAGSYGYTF	TGTGCCAGCAGCTTGACGGCAGGATCCTATGGCTACACCTTC	.	.	TRBV5-5	TRBJ1-2
CANRTGDSWGYTF	TGTGCCAACCGGACAGGGGATTCGTGGGGCTACACCTTC	TRBD1	.	TRBV27	TRBJ1-2
CASRPDRGRGNEQFF	TGTGCCAGCAGACCGGACAGGGGGCGCGGCAATGAGCAGTTCTTC	TRBD1	.	TRBV5-4	TRBJ2-1
CASSQRDSYEQYF	TGTGCCAGCAGTCAACGGGACTCCTACGAGCAGTACTTC	.	.	TRBV5-4	TRBJ2-7
CASSPRQGRNYGYTF	TGTGCCAGCAGCCCGAGACAGGGTAGAAACTATGGCTACACCTTC	TRBD1	.	TRBV7-2	TRBJ1-2
CAWSLQGNYGYTF	TGTGCCTGGAGTCTACAGGGCAACTATGGCTACACCTTC	.	.	TRBV30	TRBJ1-2
CASSPGQRYEQYF	TGTGCCAGCAGTCCCGGACAGCGATACGAGCAGTACTTC	.	few	TRBV2	TRBJ2-7
CATSSLSRRGTEAFF	TGTGCCACCAGCTCACTCTCCCGGCGGGGCACTGAAGCTTTCTTT	.	.	TRBV15	TRBJ1-1
CASSLGDRAASEQYF	TGTGCCAGCAGCTTGGGGGACAGGGCCGCATCCGAGCAGTACTTC	TRBD1	.	TRBV5-4	TRBJ2-7
CASSFSGGGGGYTF	TGTGCCAGCAGCTTTTCGGGCGGTGGAGGAGGCTACACCTTC	.	.	TRBV5-5	TRBJ1-2
CASSSRDRGNEQYF	TGTGCCAGCAGCTCACGGGACAGGGGTAACGAGCAGTACTTC	TRBD1	.	TRBV13	TRBJ2-7
CASSQEGAGQQFF	TGCGCCAGCAGCCAAGAGGGTGCGGGGCAGCAGTTCTTC	.	.	TRBV4-1	TRBJ2-1
CASSLGPFDEAFF	TGTGCCAGCAGCTTAGGGCCCTTCGATGAAGCTTTCTTT	.	.	TRBV7-3	TRBJ1-1
CASSLGSPRETQYF	TGTGCCAGCAGCTTGGGTTCCCCCCGAGAGACCCAGTACTTC	.	.	TRBV5-4	TRBJ2-5